The 14 T cell receptor beta chains listed next were all sequenced from one sample in a study of T cells in tumors and immune-related adverse events. Sequencing was performed with immunoSEQ multiplex PCR; in TCRdb, only in-frame clones are kept and a portion is missing. The repertoire holds around 10,000 clones, with 85% to 95% as singletons. Sequencing was performed on lymph node tissue, taken from a patient treated with anti-PD-1 therapy. The origin of the receptors is a female donor with metastatic renal cell carcinoma.

V usage is TRBV10-1 and J usage is TRBJ2-3; 7 bases agree with TRBD2. The CDR3 spans 15 residues. Trimming took 2 bases from V and 4 from J; bases not matched to a gene: 6. CDR1 WNHNN and CDR2 SYGVQD come from the germline V gene (reference sequence). CDR3 residues: CASSEMAGAPDTQYF. The DNA of the CDR3 is TGCGCCAGCAGTGAGATGGCGGGAGCCCCAGATACGCAGTATTTT.

V gene TRBV27 combines with J gene TRBJ1-1; the D is unclear. This CDR3 spans 12 amino acids. V lost 10 bases and J 4 bases, leaving 13 bases between the germline ends. Looked up from germline, CDR1 is MNHEY and CDR2 is SMNVEV (reference sequence). Here the CDR3 DNA reads TGTGCCACGGCCGCACGGGGCACTGAAGCTTTCTTT. Its translation is CATAARGTEAFF.

J is TRBJ2-1 and V is TRBV5-6; TRBD1 aligns across 8 bases. Germline trimming cut 1 base from V and 7 bases from J; bases unmatched to any gene: 7. Germline V gene lookup returns CDR1 SGHDT and CDR2 YYEEEE. There are 15 residues in the CDR3. CDR3 sequence: CASSLRTGLRNEQFF. The CDR3 nucleotides read TGTGCCAGCAGCTTGAGGACAGGGCTGAGGAATGAGCAGTTCTTC. Full variable domain (remainder filled in from reference TRBV5-6 and TRBJ2-1): DAGVTQSPTHLIKTRGQQVTLRCSPKSGHDTVSWYQQALGQGPQFIFQYYEEEERQRGNFPDRFSGHQFPNYSSELNVNALLLGDSALYLCASSLRTGLRNEQFFGPGTRLTVL.

This rearrangement joins TRBV28 to TRBJ2-7; 7 nucleotides align to TRBD1. This CDR3 is 15 amino acids long. Germline-derived CDR1 and CDR2 are MDHEN and SYDVKM. The V segment lost 7 bases and the J segment 3 bases; nucleotides outside the gene matches: 12. The CDR3 here is CASTDSGTASYEQYF. The DNA of the CDR3 is TGTGCCAGCACCGACTCCGGGACAGCAAGCTACGAGCAGTACTTC.

The V gene is TRBV6-5, the J gene TRBJ1-2, with D maybe TRBD1 (6 bases). CDR1 and CDR2 (germline): MNHEY, SVGAGI. This CDR3 contains 14 residues. The germline V and J ends were trimmed by 0 bases and 5 bases, with 10 bases remaining between them. In DNA, the CDR3 is TGTGCCAGCAGTTACTCGAACAGGGATTATGGCTACACCTTC. It yields the protein CASSYSNRDYGYTF.

CDR3 amino acids: CASSPPYRGENTEAFF. The CDR3 DNA reads as TGTGCCAGCTCACCACCGTATAGGGGGGAGAACACTGAAGCTTTCTTT. The rearrangement uses TRBV18 and TRBJ1-1; a weak D match, TRBD1 (6 bases). The V gene lost 0 bases and the J gene lost 1 base, with 12 bases spanning the gap. In germline, CDR1 is KGHSH, CDR2 LQKENI. The CDR3 runs to 16 residues.

V gene TRBV4-1 combines with J gene TRBJ1-2, with TRBD1 as a possible D gene (5 bases). The CDR3 extends over 18 amino acids. Germline CDR1 MGHRA, CDR2 YSYEKL. Trimming took 1 base from V and 8 from J, leaving 26 bases between them. The CDR3 sequence is CASSQGTPRDPIWGGYTF. In DNA form, the CDR3 reads TGCGCCAGCAGCCAAGGGACACCCCGGGACCCTATTTGGGGGGGCTACACCTTC.

The chain recombines TRBV5-4 with TRBJ2-7, with D unresolved. Germline V gives CDR1 SGHNT, CDR2 YYREEE (reference sequence). The V end lost 1 base, the J end lost 3 bases, and 5 bases lay between the germline ends. The CDR3 totals 12 residues. This chain's CDR3 is CASSLLHYEQYF. In DNA, the CDR3 is TGTGCCAGCAGCTTGCTCCACTACGAGCAGTACTTC.

The chain has TRBV19 and TRBJ2-7, with TRBD2 matching 8 bases. CDR1 and CDR2 (germline): LNHDA, SQIVND (reference sequence). J lost 1 base, V lost 5 bases, and 10 bases had no gene match. The CDR3 spans 16 residues. The CDR3 nucleotides read TGTGCCAGTAGTTCCTCAGGACTAGCCCAATCCTACGAGCAGTACTTC. It encodes CASSSSGLAQSYEQYF.

The chain uses TRBV6-6 and TRBJ1-2, with a weak D call TRBD1 (6 bases). CDR1 and CDR2 (germline): MNHNY, SVGAGI (reference sequence). V was trimmed by 6 bases and J by 4 bases, leaving 18 bases between them. CDR3 length: 15 residues. CDR3: CASSLRDTGTYGYTF. DNA of the CDR3: TGTGCCAGCAGCCTTAGGGATACAGGGACCTATGGCTACACCTTC.

This clone is a singleton in its sample. The junction and the germline gene differ at one end; a read error may be behind it. J is TRBJ1-1 and V is TRBV28; 10 bases fit TRBD1. This CDR3 region has 15 residues. Germline CDR1 and CDR2: MDHEN and SYDVKM. The CDR3 DNA reads TGTGCCAGCAGTTTTGAGGGACAGGGGTGGACTGAAGCTTTTTTT. This encodes CASSFEGQGWTEAFF.

J is TRBJ2-5 and V is TRBV11-3; 9 nucleotides agree with TRBD2. Germline CDR1 reads SGHNT; CDR2 reads YENEEA. The length of the CDR3 is 14 residues. V dropped 7 bases and J dropped 4; count of bases not matched to a gene: 7. CDR3 region: CASIHSGGPETQYF. DNA for the CDR3: TGTGCCAGCATCCATAGCGGGGGCCCAGAGACCCAGTACTTC.

The genes are TRBV5-4 and TRBJ2-1, with a weak D call TRBD1 (5 bases). The CDR3 is 15 amino acids. The ends were cut back, 4 bases at V and 0 bases at J, with 11 bases in the middle. Germline V gene sequence: CDR1 SGHNT, CDR2 YYREEE (reference sequence). The CDR3 is CASSRDSFSYNEQFF. In nucleotides, the CDR3 is TGTGCCAGCAGCCGCGACAGCTTCTCCTACAATGAGCAGTTCTTC.

The chain combines TRBV7-9 with TRBJ1-2, with 10 bases identical to TRBD1. V was pared by 4 bases and J by 7 bases, with 21 bases of the junction left unmatched. Germline V gives CDR1 SEHNR, CDR2 FQNEAQ (reference sequence). The CDR3 spans 19 residues. The CDR3 DNA reads as TGTGCCAGCAGCTACAATAGGAGACAGGGGGCTCGAGGCCTAGGTGGCTACACCTTC. Protein: CASSYNRRQGARGLGGYTF.